A single sample is the source of the 2 T cell receptor beta chains below, sequenced in a study of shared T cell receptors in the human thymus. Sequencing was performed with immunoSEQ multiplex PCR; in TCRdb, only in-frame clones are kept and a portion is missing. The sample records over 650,000 clones, about 87% being singletons. This sample was shared with a second study, whose subject was human thymus T cells.

What was sequenced was thymocytes. These receptors all stem from a boy in the first two years of life with a congenital heart defect.

This clone was seen more than once but under ten times. The sample contains more than one DNA sequence encoding this CDR3. V usage is TRBV4-2 and J usage is TRBJ2-2, with 7 bases that match TRBD2. Trimming removed 0 bases from V and 6 bases from J; junction bases left unmatched: 10. The CDR3 extends over 17 amino acids. Germline V gives CDR1 LGHNA, CDR2 YNFKEQ. The CDR3, as DNA: TGTGCCAGCAGCCAAGAAAAGGGACTACCCCCCGCCGGGGAGCTGTTTTTT. Translated: CASSQEKGLPPAGELFF.

The V gene is TRBV12-5, the J gene TRBJ2-2; D is perhaps TRBD2 (6 bases). This CDR3 region has 16 residues. From germline, CDR1 is LGHNT and CDR2 FRNRAP. Trimming stripped 2 bases from V and 5 bases from J, with 15 bases between. CDR3: CASGLRFGSPTGELFF. The DNA of the CDR3 is TGTGCTAGTGGTTTGCGTTTCGGGAGTCCAACCGGGGAGCTGTTTTTT.